Each of the 20 T cell receptor beta chains below was sequenced from the same sample in a study of memory CD4+ T cells and cytomegalovirus serostatus. TCRdb's table, derived via immunoSEQ multiplex PCR, lists solely in-frame clones and lacks some. The sample carries 60,000 to 75,000 clones, 80% recorded once. The sort gate was single viable CD3+CD4+CD8-CD45RO+ cells for memory CD4+ T cells. The sequenced sample was memory CD4+ T cells from blood. Receptors were obtained from an adult in good health and CMV-seronegative. Some clones in this sample may be carry-over from other donors' samples.

Written as DNA, the CDR3 is TGTGCCAGCCGTCTCTCTAACACCGGGGAGCTGTTTTTT. Translated, it gives CASRLSNTGELFF. J is TRBJ2-2 and V is TRBV28, with D unclear. This CDR3 comprises 13 residues. V was clipped by 8 bases and J by 2 bases, with 9 bases between them. Germline-derived CDR1 and CDR2 are MDHEN and SYDVKM.

This clone was observed a handful of times. The chain's CDR3 is CASSYQQGAQETQYF. The CDR3 DNA is TGTGCCAGCAGCTACCAGCAGGGGGCTCAAGAGACCCAGTACTTC. The chain uses TRBV7-2 and TRBJ2-5; 8 nucleotides agree with TRBD1. Germline V CDR1 and CDR2: SGHTA, FQGNSA. V shed 4 bases and J 2 bases; nucleotides not matched to a gene: 6. This CDR3 is built from 15 residues.

The chain uses TRBV5-1 and TRBJ1-2, with D possibly matching TRBD1 (5 bases). The CDR3 length is 15 residues. V dropped 5 bases and J dropped 8 bases, with 22 bases sitting between them. Germline V lookup: CDR1 SGHRS, CDR2 YFSETQ. The CDR3 sequence: CASREQGESSGGYTF. The CDR3 DNA sequence: TGCGCCAGCAGGGAGCAGGGTGAGTCGTCGGGCGGCTACACCTTC.

This rearrangement joins TRBV14 to TRBJ1-4; 8 bases map to TRBD1. Germline V gene sequence: CDR1 SGHDN, CDR2 FVKESK. Unmatched junction bases numbered 9, after V lost 2 bases and J lost 7 bases. The CDR3 consists of 16 residues. CDR3 residues: CASSQLRRGRVEKLFF. CDR3 bases: TGTGCCAGCAGCCAACTACGCAGGGGGCGGGTTGAAAAACTGTTTTTT.

This CDR3 is CSVATSGRIYEQFF. CDR3 sequence (DNA): TGCAGCGTCGCTACTAGCGGGAGGATCTATGAGCAGTTCTTC. V and J are TRBV29-1 and TRBJ2-1; 12 nucleotides line up with TRBD2. CDR3 size: 14 residues. V was clipped by 6 bases and J by 8 bases; unmatched bases: 8. The germline V gene encodes CDR1 SQVTM and CDR2 ANQGSEA.

The J gene is TRBJ2-7, the V gene TRBV5-1; D is perhaps TRBD1 or TRBD2 (7 bases each). The V end lost 9 bases, the J end lost 2 bases, and 21 bases lay between the germline ends. The CDR3 runs to 15 residues. Germline CDR1 reads SGHRS; CDR2 reads YFSETQ. The CDR3 protein is CATRRGDSGAYEQYF. The CDR3 DNA reads TGCGCCACCCGTCGGGGGGACAGTGGGGCCTACGAGCAGTACTTC.

The rearrangement joins TRBV7-8 to TRBJ2-6; D not resolved. Trimming removed 5 bases at V and 0 bases at J, with 20 bases between. The CDR3 contains 19 residues. Germline CDR1 reads SGHVS; CDR2 reads FQNEAQ. For the CDR3, the DNA is TGTGCCAGCAGCCCCTTACGGAGCCCGATCACCTCTGGGGCCAACGTCCTGACTTTC. Translating it yields CASSPLRSPITSGANVLTF.

V and J are TRBV5-1 and TRBJ1-1; D remains unclear. The CDR3 has 13 amino acids. V lost 4 bases and J 1 base, leaving 8 bases between the germline ends. Germline assignment: CDR1 SGHRS and CDR2 YFSETQ. In nucleotides, the CDR3 is TGCGCCAGCAGCAACGAGGGGAACACTGAAGCTTTCTTT. Its translation: CASSNEGNTEAFF.

This chain joins TRBV19 and TRBJ1-1, with 7 positions matching TRBD1. The CDR3 loop spans 15 amino acids. The germline V gene encodes CDR1 LNHDA and CDR2 SQIVND (reference sequence). V was clipped by 3 bases and J by 5 bases; unmatched bases: 9. CDR3 sequence (DNA): TGTGCCAGTAGTATCCAGGGGGATATAAGTACTGAAGCTTTCTTT. It yields the protein CASSIQGDISTEAFF.

This clone appeared a single time. The chain couples TRBV5-1 to TRBJ2-1, with D possibly called TRBD1 or TRBD2 (6 bases each). With 4 bases removed from V and 8 bases from J, the gap between germline ends came to 16 bases. Germline CDR1 reads SGHRS; CDR2 reads YFSETQ. The CDR3 has 14 amino acids. The CDR3 DNA reads TGCGCCAGCAGCGTAACCCCGGGGGCGGATGAGCAGTTCTTC. Its protein is CASSVTPGADEQFF.

The chain uses TRBV20-1 and TRBJ1-4; 8 nucleotides match TRBD1. Trimming at V came to 6 bases and at J to 8 bases, leaving 2 bases not matched to a gene. Germline loops: CDR1 DFQATT, CDR2 SNEGSKA (reference sequence). The CDR3 consists of 11 residues. The CDR3 loop reads CSARGREKLFF. CDR3 coding DNA: TGCAGTGCCAGGGGGCGGGAAAAACTGTTTTTT.

The genes are TRBV5-1 and TRBJ1-5; the D gene is possibly TRBD1 (5 bases). Trimming left V 4 bases short and J 2 bases short, with 13 bases between. Per germline, CDR1 SGHRS and CDR2 YFSETQ. This CDR3 contains 15 residues. In nucleotides, the CDR3 is TGCGCCAGCAGCCCGGGACCGGGCGGCAATCAGCCCCAGCATTTT. It encodes CASSPGPGGNQPQHF.

The chain joins TRBV4-3 to TRBJ1-2; D might be TRBD1 (6 bases). The CDR3 length is 13 residues. The germline CDR1 and CDR2 sequences are LGHNA and YSLEER. The germline V and J ends were trimmed by 1 base and 8 bases, with 11 bases remaining between them. For the CDR3, the DNA is TGCGCCAGCAGCCAAGCCCCAGGGGAGGGCTACACCTTC. This encodes CASSQAPGEGYTF.

This clone was detected only once. The V call is TRBV18, the J call TRBJ1-4, with D hard to call. Between the trimmed V and J ends, which lost 4 bases and 10 bases, there was a span of 16 bases. Germline V CDR1 and CDR2: KGHSH, LQKENI. The CDR3 spans 14 residues. The CDR3 sequence: CASSQDYVGGKLFF. CDR3 in DNA: TGTGCCAGCTCACAAGATTACGTGGGCGGAAAACTGTTTTTT.

V usage is TRBV5-1 and J usage is TRBJ1-1, with no clear D. The CDR3 extends over 16 amino acids. The germline V gene encodes CDR1 SGHRS and CDR2 YFSETQ. Trimming cost V 1 base and J 0 bases, with 13 bases left between them. In DNA form, the CDR3 reads TGCGCCAGCAGCTTGATCACGGCGGGAATGAACACTGAAGCTTTCTTT. Protein sequence: CASSLITAGMNTEAFF.

The chain has TRBV29-1 and TRBJ2-5, with 7 bases aligning to TRBD1. Per the germline V gene, CDR1 is SQVTM and CDR2 is ANQGSEA. Unmatched junction bases numbered 1, after V lost 2 bases and J lost 4 bases. The CDR3 runs 12 residues. CDR3 sequence reads: CSVESGGETQYF. The CDR3 bases are TGCAGCGTTGAATCAGGGGGAGAGACCCAGTACTTC.

CDR3 region: CASTLSTGSSYEQYF. Written as DNA, the CDR3 is TGTGCCAGCACCCTCTCTACCGGAAGCTCCTACGAGCAGTACTTC. V is TRBV7-2 and J is TRBJ2-7; no definite D call. The V end lost 7 bases, the J end lost 0 bases, and 16 bases lay between the germline ends. The germline V gene has CDR1 SGHTA and CDR2 FQGNSA. CDR3 size: 15 residues.

The rearrangement links TRBV7-8 to TRBJ2-7; D is unclear. Germline CDR1 and CDR2: SGHVS and FQNEAQ. The germline V and J ends were trimmed by 1 base and 6 bases, with 10 bases remaining between them. The CDR3 consists of 13 residues. CDR3 sequence: CASSLGIGFEQYF. The CDR3 nucleotides read TGTGCCAGCAGCTTAGGTATAGGGTTCGAGCAGTACTTC.

This clone was seen once. The chain joins TRBV27 to TRBJ1-6; D not resolved. Trimming shortened V by 0 bases and J by 7 bases, and 7 bases separated the two germline ends. The CDR3 extends over 14 amino acids. CDR1 and CDR2 (germline): MNHEY, SMNVEV (reference sequence). The CDR3 region has the DNA TGTGCCAGCAGTTTATCGACGGGGAATTCACCCCTCCACTTT. Translation gives CASSLSTGNSPLHF.

The rearrangement joins TRBV10-3 to TRBJ2-1; D not certain. CDR3 length equals 15 residues. V was cut by 2 bases and J by 0 bases, with 8 bases left in between. CDR1 is ENHRY, CDR2 SYGVKD, per germline. CDR3 coding DNA: TGTGCCATCAGTGAGAAGGAAAGCTCCTACAATGAGCAGTTCTTC. This codes for CAISEKESSYNEQFF.